This TCR beta chain comes out of a study of CD8 T cells in Susac syndrome. Reverse transcription of 0.5 to 1 ug RNA was performed with random hexamers. Via MiXCR, TCRdb re-called the immunoSEQ multiplex PCR reads, giving one row per CDR3 protein. The sample consists of more than 55,000 distinct CDR3 sequences, over 90% of them appearing once. CDR1 SGHVS and CDR2 FQNEAQ come from the germline V gene. The CDR3 covers 16 residues. V dropped 5 bases and J dropped 4; count of bases not matched to a gene: 9. This chain connects TRBV7-8 to TRBJ2-5, with 11 bases aligning to TRBD1. The clonotype was recovered from a human donor in good health. The sample was CD8+ T cells from PBMCs. The CDR3 sequence: CASSVRGQGVLETQYF. For the CDR3, the DNA is TGTGCCAGCAGCGTCAGGGGACAGGGGGTACTAGAGACCCAGTACTTC.